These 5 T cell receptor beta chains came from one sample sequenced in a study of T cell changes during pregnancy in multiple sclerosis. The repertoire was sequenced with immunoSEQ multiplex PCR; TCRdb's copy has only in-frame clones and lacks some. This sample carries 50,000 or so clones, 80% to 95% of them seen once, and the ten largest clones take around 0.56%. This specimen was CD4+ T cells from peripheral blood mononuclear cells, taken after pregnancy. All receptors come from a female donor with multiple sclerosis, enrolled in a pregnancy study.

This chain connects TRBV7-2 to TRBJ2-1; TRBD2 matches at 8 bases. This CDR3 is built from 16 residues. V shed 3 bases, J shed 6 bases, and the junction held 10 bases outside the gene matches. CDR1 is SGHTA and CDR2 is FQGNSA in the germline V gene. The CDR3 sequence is CASSFSGTRPRNEQFF. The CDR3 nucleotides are TGTGCCAGCAGCTTCTCCGGGACTAGGCCTCGCAATGAGCAGTTCTTC.

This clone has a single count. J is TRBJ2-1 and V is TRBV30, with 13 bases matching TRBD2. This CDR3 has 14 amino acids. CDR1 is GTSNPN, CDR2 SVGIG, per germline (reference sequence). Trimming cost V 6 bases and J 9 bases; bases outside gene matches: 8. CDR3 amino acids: CACQGLAGVGEQFF. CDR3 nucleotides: TGTGCCTGCCAAGGACTAGCGGGAGTTGGTGAGCAGTTCTTC.

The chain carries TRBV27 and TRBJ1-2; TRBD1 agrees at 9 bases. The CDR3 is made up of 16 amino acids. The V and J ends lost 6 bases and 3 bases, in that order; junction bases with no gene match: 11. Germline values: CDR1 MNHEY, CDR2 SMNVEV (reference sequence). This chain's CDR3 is CASRPQGQGFHYGYTF. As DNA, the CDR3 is TGTGCCAGCAGGCCACAGGGACAGGGATTTCACTATGGCTACACCTTC.

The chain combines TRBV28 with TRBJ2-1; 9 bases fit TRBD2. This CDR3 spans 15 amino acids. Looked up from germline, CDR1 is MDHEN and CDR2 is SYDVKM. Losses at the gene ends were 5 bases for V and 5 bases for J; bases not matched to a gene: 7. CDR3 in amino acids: CASSVPGLANNEQFF. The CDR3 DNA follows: TGTGCCAGCAGTGTACCGGGACTAGCAAACAATGAGCAGTTCTTC.

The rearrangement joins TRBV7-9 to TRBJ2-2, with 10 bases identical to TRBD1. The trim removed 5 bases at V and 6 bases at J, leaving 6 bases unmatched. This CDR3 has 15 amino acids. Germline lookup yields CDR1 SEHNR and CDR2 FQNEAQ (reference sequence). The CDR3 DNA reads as TGTGCCAGCAGCGGCCGGGACAGGGGCGCCGGGGAGCTGTTTTTT. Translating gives CASSGRDRGAGELFF.